This T cell receptor (beta chain) was recovered during a study of human T cells and chemical hapten exposure. As for the study in general: The patients were mostly female; they had alopecia areata, totalis or universalis. Variability of per-sample TCR yields stemmed mainly from small differences in pooled library volume.

From the RACE reads, TCRdb called clonotypes with MiXCR, one entry per CDR3 protein. Of 110,000 or so distinct CDR3 sequences listed, 30% to 35% were seen once; the top ten hold about 2.9%. Germline values: CDR1 SGHDN, CDR2 FVKESK. The CDR3 length is 14 residues. With 1 base removed from V and 7 bases from J, the gap between germline ends came to 11 bases. Regarding time point: patch test 3, about 24 weeks after DPC sensitization. Treatment defined: therapeutic diphenylcyclopropenone sensitization with weekly scalp DPC. Specimen: whole blood, collected in connection with sensitization to the hapten diphenylcyclopropenone (DPC). The chain carries TRBV14 and TRBJ2-1; D perhaps matches TRBD1 (6 bases). This clonotype was obtained from a man aged 40-55 years with alopecia areata. Some clones in this sample may be carry-over from other donors' samples. The CDR3 loop is CASSQAGRGNEQFF. CDR3 nucleotides: TGTGCCAGCAGCCAAGCGGGCAGGGGTAATGAGCAGTTCTTC. Variable domain in full (rest from reference TRBV14 and TRBJ2-1): EAGVTQFPSHSVIEKGQTVTLRCDPISGHDNLYWYRRVMGKEIKFLLHFVKESKQDESGMPNNRFLAERTGGTYSTLKVQPAELEDSGVYFCASSQAGRGNEQFFGPGTRLTVL.